The 10 T cell receptor beta chains reported below all come from one sample, sequenced in a study of cytomegalovirus exposure and HLA in healthy donors. With 60 Vbeta and 13 Jbeta primers, the PCR was carried out. Generated by immunoSEQ multiplex PCR, the TCRdb table keeps only in-frame clones and is missing some. The sample shows 90,000 to 120,000 clones, 73% of them seen only once. Sequencing was carried out using PBMCs. The receptors here all came from a man aged 30-40 years in good health and CMV-seronegative.

This clone was seen more than once but under ten times. The J gene is TRBJ1-1, the V gene TRBV4-1; D is uncertain. The CDR3 has 14 amino acids. Germline CDR1 is MGHRA and CDR2 is YSYEKL. Trimming took 0 bases from V and 2 from J, leaving 7 bases between them. The CDR3 DNA sequence: TGCGCCAGCAGCCAAGATACGGGTAACACTGAAGCTTTCTTT. Its protein product is CASSQDTGNTEAFF.

This chain connects TRBV5-1 to TRBJ1-5; 9 nucleotides match TRBD1. Germline V CDR1 and CDR2: SGHRS, YFSETQ. The CDR3 length is 16 residues. V shed 4 bases and J 5 bases; nucleotides not matched to a gene: 10. The CDR3 spells CASSPEGDRDDQPQHF. CDR3 DNA sequence: TGCGCCAGCAGCCCAGAGGGGGACAGGGACGATCAGCCCCAGCATTTT.

The chain recombines TRBV15 with TRBJ1-2; tentative D call: TRBD1 (6 bases). V lost 1 base and J 3 bases, leaving 9 bases between the germline ends. In germline, CDR1 is LNHNV, CDR2 YYDKDF (reference sequence). The CDR3 has 14 residues. CDR3 DNA sequence: TGTGCCACCAGCAGAGGGGGGCATGACTATGGCTACACCTTC. Residues: CATSRGGHDYGYTF.

This clone occurred a few times. The gene calls are TRBV6-5 and TRBJ1-1; TRBD1 agrees at 8 bases. The junction had 6 bases not matched to a gene; V was cut back by 5 bases and J by 4 bases. This CDR3 comprises 14 residues. In germline, CDR1 is MNHEY, CDR2 SVGAGI. This CDR3 reads CASSHRDRFTEAFF. The CDR3 DNA is TGTGCCAGCAGTCACCGGGACAGGTTCACTGAAGCTTTCTTT.

This clone appeared a few times. V usage is TRBV7-9 and J usage is TRBJ2-2; TRBD2 matches 7 bases. There are 16 residues in the CDR3. Looked up from germline, CDR1 is SEHNR and CDR2 is FQNEAQ (reference sequence). With 5 bases clipped from V and 4 bases from J, the junction kept 10 bases outside the gene matches. CDR3 amino acids: CASSTSGSGGTGELFF. CDR3 DNA sequence: TGTGCCAGCAGCACGAGCGGGTCGGGGGGCACCGGGGAGCTGTTTTTT.

The CDR3 region has the DNA TGCGCCAGCAGCTTGGCCCCGGGACTCCTCAATGAGCAGTTCTTC. This sequence encodes CASSLAPGLLNEQFF. This chain connects TRBV5-1 to TRBJ2-1, with D possibly TRBD2 on 6 matching bases. The CDR3 is 15 residues long. Germline loops: CDR1 SGHRS, CDR2 YFSETQ. V gave up 0 bases and J gave up 6 bases, with 13 bases separating them.

In this sample, this clone turned up once. The chain uses TRBV7-8 and TRBJ2-2, with D perhaps TRBD1 (6 bases). This CDR3 comprises 14 residues. Germline values: CDR1 SGHVS, CDR2 FQNEAQ. V gave up 5 bases and J gave up 5 bases, with 12 bases separating them. For the CDR3, the DNA is TGTGCCAGCAGCACCGGACAGAAAACCGGGGAGCTGTTTTTT. Protein sequence: CASSTGQKTGELFF. Using reference TRBV7-8 and TRBJ2-2 for the parts outside the CDR3, the full variable domain is GAGVSQSPRYKVAKRGQDVALRCDPISGHVSLFWYQQALGQGPEFLTYFQNEAQLDKSGLPSDRFFAERPEGSVSTLKIQRTQQEDSAVYLCASSTGQKTGELFFGEGSRLTVL.

This clone appeared a few times. V is TRBV6-4 and J is TRBJ2-7, with TRBD1 matching 7 bases. Trimming at V came to 6 bases and at J to 4 bases, leaving 12 bases not matched to a gene. There are 15 residues in the CDR3. Germline V gene sequence: CDR1 MRHNA, CDR2 SNTAGT. The CDR3 region has the DNA TGTGCCAGCAGCTACAGGGGCAGTGGGAGTTACGAGCAGTACTTC. Amino acid sequence: CASSYRGSGSYEQYF.

The chain recombines TRBV27 with TRBJ2-4, with TRBD2 matching 8 bases. This CDR3 is 15 amino acids long. Per the germline V gene, CDR1 is MNHEY and CDR2 is SMNVEV (reference sequence). V shed 4 bases and J 7 bases; nucleotides not matched to a gene: 9. The CDR3 DNA reads as TGTGCCAGCAGTTCACCGGGGTCGGGGGGGAACATTCAGTACTTC. This codes for CASSSPGSGGNIQYF.

The V and J genes are TRBV7-3 and TRBJ1-6; D perhaps matches TRBD1 (6 bases). Germline CDR1 is SGHTA and CDR2 is FQGTGA. The CDR3 runs 14 residues. Trimming pared 4 bases from V and 4 bases from J, leaving 8 bases between. CDR3 loop: CASSSGQYNSPLHF. CDR3 sequence (DNA): TGTGCCAGCAGCTCCGGACAGTATAATTCACCCCTCCACTTT. The full variable domain, in which reference TRBV7-3 and TRBJ1-6 provide the parts outside the CDR3, is GAGVSQTPSNKVTEKGKYVELRCDPISGHTALYWYRQSLGQGPEFLIYFQGTGAADDSGLPNDRFFAVRPEGSVSTLKIQRTERGDSAVYLCASSSGQYNSPLHFGNGTRLTVT.